This T cell receptor (beta chain) is drawn from a study of T cells in Graves' hyperthyroidism and ophthalmopathy. The overall study: The initial diagnosis was the point when peripheral blood was collected, ahead of any treatment.

Amplified TCR beta CDR3 regions derived from RNA transcripts. Initially, a first-round RT-PCR of the TCR CDR3 employed the HTBI primer set. TCRdb fed the multiplex PCR reads into MiXCR, producing one record per CDR3 protein. The sample carries a few hundred thousand distinct CDR3 sequences, about 15% recorded once. CDR1 and CDR2 (germline): LNHDA, SQIVND (reference sequence). The CDR3 covers 14 residues. Between the trimmed V and J ends, which lost 6 bases and 3 bases, there was a span of 11 bases. The patients, who ranged from 18 to 65 in age, presented with newly diagnosed hyperthyroidism lasting under 2 months. The diagnoses drew upon clinical symptoms, serum thyroxine and TRAb, thyroid ultrasound and orbital computed tomography.

The receptor's source is a woman in her thirties with Graves' hyperthyroidism. Sequenced sample: blood. The chain links TRBV19 to TRBJ2-2; a weak D match, TRBD1 (5 bases). Here the CDR3 DNA reads TGTGCCAGTAGCAAGACAGTTTACACCGGGGAGCTGTTTTTT. It is translated as CASSKTVYTGELFF.